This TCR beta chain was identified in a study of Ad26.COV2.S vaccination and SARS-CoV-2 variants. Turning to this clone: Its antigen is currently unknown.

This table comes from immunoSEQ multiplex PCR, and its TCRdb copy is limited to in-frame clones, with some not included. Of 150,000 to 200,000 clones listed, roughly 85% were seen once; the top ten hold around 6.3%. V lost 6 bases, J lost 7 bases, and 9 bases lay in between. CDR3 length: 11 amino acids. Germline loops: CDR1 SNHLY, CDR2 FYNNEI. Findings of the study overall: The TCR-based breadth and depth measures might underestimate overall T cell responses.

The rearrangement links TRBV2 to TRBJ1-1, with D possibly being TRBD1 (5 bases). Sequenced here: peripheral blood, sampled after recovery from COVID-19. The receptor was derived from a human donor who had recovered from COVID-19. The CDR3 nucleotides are TGTGCCAGCAGCGAGGGGAATGAAGCTTTCTTT. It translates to CASSEGNEAFF.